This is a list of T cell receptor beta chains from one sample in a study of blood T cell repertoires in COVID-19. Sequencing was performed with immunoSEQ multiplex PCR; in TCRdb, only in-frame clones are kept and a portion is missing. The data contain fewer than 250,000 clones, about 86% of them seen just once; the ten biggest clones take up under 15%. The specimen sequenced was PBMCs or T cells enriched from blood (not recorded which). The source of these receptors is a woman aged 50 to 65 with acute COVID-19. The CDR3 runs from the conserved cysteine through the conserved F or W. A D gene is named only where the DNA matches it firmly. Not every row has a clone size; where given, it reads once, few, many or a size class.

size	J	D	length	V	CDR3	DNA
NA	TRBJ2-3	NA	15	TRBV7-2	CATTPQGLSTDTQYF	TGTGCCACCACCCCCCAGGGACTCAGCACAGATACGCAGTATTTT
few	TRBJ2-2	NA	13	TRBV30	CAWAPQGSGELFF	TGTGCCTGGGCGCCCCAGGGGTCCGGGGAGCTGTTTTTT
NA	TRBJ1-1	TRBD1	14	TRBV6-6	CASSFRTGNTEAFF	TGTGCCAGCAGTTTCCGGACAGGGAACACTGAAGCTTTCTTT
NA	TRBJ2-1	NA	12	TRBV28	CASSLPEEGQFF	TGTGCCAGCAGTTTACCGGAGGAGGGGCAGTTCTTC
NA	TRBJ2-5	TRBD1	16	TRBV5-8	CASSLGSSGGWETQYF	TGTGCCAGCAGCTTGGGATCGTCAGGGGGCTGGGAGACCCAGTACTTC
NA	TRBJ2-1	NA	13	TRBV7-2	CASSLDTNNEQFF	TGTGCCAGCAGCCTCGACACGAACAATGAGCAGTTCTTC
NA	TRBJ2-2	TRBD2	17	TRBV28	CASSLVTSGSWTGELFF	TGTGCCAGCAGTTTGGTCACTAGCGGGAGTTGGACCGGGGAGCTGTTTTTT
NA	TRBJ1-5	NA	13	TRBV6-5	CASSYHRSQPQHF	TGTGCCAGCAGTTACCACCGGAGTCAGCCCCAGCATTTT
NA	TRBJ2-2	TRBD2	13	TRBV7-9	CASSGLESRELFF	TGTGCCAGCAGCGGACTAGAATCCCGGGAGCTGTTTTTT
NA	TRBJ1-1	NA	13	TRBV28	CASSLPMNTEAFF	TGTGCCAGCAGTTTACCTATGAACACTGAAGCTTTCTTT
NA	TRBJ2-7	NA	13	TRBV18	CASSSDSSYEQYF	TGTGCCAGCTCATCGGACAGCTCCTACGAGCAGTACTTC
NA	TRBJ1-5	NA	13	TRBV28	CASSWQGNQPQHF	TGTGCCAGCAGTTGGCAGGGAAATCAGCCCCAGCATTTT
many	TRBJ2-7	TRBD1	14	TRBV18	CASSPRQGVYEQYF	TGTGCCAGCTCGCCTCGACAGGGGGTGTACGAGCAGTACTTC
once	TRBJ1-5	NA	12	TRBV15	CATRQGNQPQHF	TGTGCCACCAGGCAGGGGAATCAGCCCCAGCATTTT
few	TRBJ2-7	TRBD2	14	TRBV5-4	CASRAGTSLYEQYF	TGTGCCAGCAGAGCCGGGACTAGTCTTTACGAGCAGTACTTC
NA	TRBJ2-7	NA	15	TRBV28	CASRTPGTGFVEQYF	TGTGCCAGCAGGACACCCGGGACTGGGTTTGTGGAGCAGTACTTC
NA	TRBJ2-7	NA	13	TRBV18	CASSPPSSREQYF	TGTGCCAGCTCACCACCTTCCTCCCGGGAGCAGTACTTC
once	TRBJ2-2	TRBD1	16	TRBV5-1	CASSRTTGGGTGELFF	TGCGCCAGCAGCCGTACGACAGGGGGTGGAACCGGGGAGCTGTTTTTT
few	TRBJ2-7	TRBD2	18	TRBV18	CASSPGLAARRGFYEQYF	TGTGCCAGCTCACCGGGACTAGCGGCCCGGAGGGGGTTCTACGAGCAGTACTTC
NA	TRBJ2-5	TRBD2	14	TRBV2	CASKLRLAQETQYF	TGTGCCAGCAAACTGAGACTAGCCCAAGAGACCCAGTACTTC
NA	TRBJ2-1	TRBD2	17	TRBV7-9	CAGRPSGDGPSYNEQFF	TGTGCCGGGAGGCCTAGCGGGGACGGCCCCTCCTACAATGAGCAGTTCTTC
NA	TRBJ2-3	TRBD1	16	TRBV28	CASSTPGTGGRDTQYF	TGTGCCAGCAGTACCCCCGGGACAGGAGGTAGAGATACGCAGTATTTT
NA	TRBJ2-3	NA	13	TRBV27	CASSLLPGDTQYF	TGTGCCAGCAGTTTACTTCCGGGAGATACGCAGTATTTT
NA	TRBJ2-3	TRBD2	15	TRBV19	CASKRTSGGTDTQYF	TGTGCCAGCAAGAGGACTAGCGGGGGCACAGATACGCAGTATTTT
NA	TRBJ1-5	NA	16	TRBV28	CASSSPGQGSNQPQHF	TGTGCCAGCAGTTCCCCGGGACAAGGGTCCAATCAGCCCCAGCATTTT
NA	TRBJ1-1	TRBD1	16	TRBV28	CATLGQGAVRNTEAFF	TGTGCCACCCTGGGGCAGGGGGCGGTAAGGAACACTGAAGCTTTCTTT
NA	TRBJ1-1	NA	14	TRBV18	CASSPPYKNTEAFF	TGTGCCAGCTCACCACCGTACAAGAACACTGAAGCTTTCTTT
NA	TRBJ2-7	TRBD2	17	TRBV7-8	CASRGTVGSGRVGEQYF	TGTGCCAGCAGGGGGACTGTGGGTAGCGGGAGGGTTGGCGAGCAGTACTTC
NA	TRBJ1-5	NA	14	TRBV2	CASSDISGNQPQHF	TGTGCCAGCAGTGACATCAGCGGGAATCAGCCCCAGCATTTT
NA	TRBJ2-3	TRBD1	14	TRBV29-1	CSGGRQGATDTQYF	TGCAGCGGGGGGAGGCAGGGGGCCACAGATACGCAGTATTTT
NA	TRBJ2-1	TRBD1	16	TRBV15	CATSRVEDRDYNEQFF	TGTGCCACCAGCAGAGTTGAGGACAGGGACTACAATGAGCAGTTCTTC
NA	TRBJ1-5	NA	16	TRBV5-6	CASSFRVSSSNQPQHF	TGTGCCAGCAGCTTCAGGGTTTCATCGAGCAATCAGCCCCAGCATTTT
NA	TRBJ2-7	NA	12	TRBV28	CASSPQQYEQYF	TGTGCCAGCAGCCCTCAACAATACGAGCAGTACTTC
once	TRBJ2-3	NA	15	TRBV18	CASSPPGRVKDTQYF	TGTGCCAGCTCACCACCGGGCAGGGTCAAAGATACGCAGTATTTT
NA	TRBJ1-1	NA	16	TRBV18	CASSRMETGRGTEAFF	TGTGCCAGCTCCCGGATGGAAACAGGGAGAGGCACTGAAGCTTTCTTT